Below, 7 T cell receptor beta chains from the same sample are listed, as sequenced in a study of T cell responses to AZD1222 COVID-19 vaccine. The data were produced by immunoSEQ multiplex PCR, yet TCRdb's version contains in-frame clones alone and is incomplete. Of more than 75,000 clones in the sample, 75% to 90% are singletons; the top ten hold roughly 26%. This specimen was peripheral blood, taken on day 0 of AZD1222 vaccination. Every receptor here comes from an adult in good health.

This chain links TRBV23-1 with TRBJ2-7; the match to TRBD2 covers 10 bases. TRBV23-1 is labeled an ORF, and its function is uncertain. Trimming at V came to 3 bases and at J to 6 bases, leaving 11 bases not matched to a gene. CDR3 length equals 16 residues. The CDR3 spells CASSHLQREGRSEQYF. DNA for the CDR3: TGCGCCAGCAGTCATCTCCAGCGGGAGGGCCGGAGCGAGCAGTACTTC.

V and J are TRBV7-2 and TRBJ2-3; unclear D gene. Trimming removed 5 bases at V and 6 bases at J, with 9 bases between. Germline-derived CDR1 and CDR2 are SGHTA and FQGNSA. The CDR3 is 12 residues long. CDR3 loop: CASSPWADTQYF. In DNA form, the CDR3 reads TGTGCCAGCAGCCCGTGGGCTGATACGCAGTATTTT.

The rearrangement uses TRBV6-2 or TRBV6-3 and TRBJ2-7; D is undetermined. V dropped 2 bases and J dropped 1 base, with 9 bases sitting between them. The CDR3 has 14 residues. Germline CDR1 and CDR2: MNHEY and SVGEGT. This CDR3 reads CASSYRGGSYEQYF. CDR3 bases: TGTGCCAGCAGTTACCGTGGCGGTTCCTACGAGCAGTACTTC.

This clone has a single count. The sample contains more than one DNA sequence encoding this CDR3. The chain recombines TRBV9 with TRBJ1-1, with D possibly being TRBD1 (6 bases). From germline, CDR1 is SGDLS and CDR2 YYNGEE. Between the trimmed V and J ends, which lost 2 bases and 1 base, there was a span of 9 bases. The CDR3 runs to 14 residues. CDR3 sequence (DNA): TGTGCCAGCAGCGTGGTACAGGGGAACACTGAAGCTTTCTTT. Amino acids: CASSVVQGNTEAFF.

CDR3: CAWSGWSSYNEQFF. CDR3 in DNA: TGTGCCTGGAGTGGGTGGTCCTCGTACAATGAGCAGTTCTTC. The rearrangement links TRBV30 to TRBJ2-1; D call uncertain. The germline V gene has CDR1 GTSNPN and CDR2 SVGIG (reference sequence). CDR3 length equals 14 residues. V lost 1 base and J 4 bases, leaving 11 bases between the germline ends.

The chain joins TRBV7-8 to TRBJ2-7, with 7 bases fitting TRBD1. Germline V gene sequence: CDR1 SGHVS, CDR2 FQNEAQ. V lost 3 bases, J lost 0 bases, and 2 bases stayed unmatched. CDR3 size: 14 residues. CDR3 loop: CASSLDRSSYEQYF. In DNA form, the CDR3 reads TGTGCCAGCAGCTTGGACAGGAGCTCCTACGAGCAGTACTTC.

This clone is a singleton in its sample. CDR3 DNA: TGTGCCAGCGTGGCGGACAGGGTATATGGCTACACCTTC. The encoded protein is CASVADRVYGYTF. V gene TRBV28 combines with J gene TRBJ1-2; 8 nucleotides match TRBD1. The CDR3 totals 13 residues. Trimming took 8 bases from V and 5 from J; bases not matched to a gene: 7. From germline, CDR1 is MDHEN and CDR2 SYDVKM.